This T cell receptor (beta chain) derives from a study of CD8+ T cells in alopecia areata (dated 2018 in TCRdb). Describing the broader study: Treated patients were enrolled in an open-label pilot trial of oral tofacitinib, 5 to 10 mg twice daily, for moderate-to-severe alopecia areata. Patients received tofacitinib for 6 to 18 months and were then followed off drug for 6 months to check for delayed response and recurrence. The study used high-throughput TCRbeta sequencing to examine T cell clonal expansion in alopecia areata, in both the C3H/HeJ mouse model and human patients. In humans, TCRbeta sequencing was performed on scalp tissue and on sorted CD4+ and CD8+ peripheral blood T cells from healthy controls and from patients with patchy or totalis/universalis alopecia areata. Tofacitinib-treated patients had biopsies at baseline and at 4 and 24 weeks of treatment, with a later scalp biopsy in several patients. Clonality in the scalp was compared among normal scalp (n=4), patchy alopecia areata scalp (n=8), and alopecia totalis/universalis scalp (n=8). RNA came from the PAXgene miRNA kit for fixed scalp, the miRNeasy kit for PBMCs, and the RNeasy kit for mouse skin. TCRbeta CDR3 regions were amplified by immunoSEQ multiplex PCR with 35 Vbeta forward and 13 Jbeta reverse primers.

V is trimmed back by 6 bases and J by 5 bases, and the junction contains 4 bases that no gene match accounts for. The germline V gene provides CDR1 MDHEN and CDR2 SYDVKM. The CDR3 measures 13 amino acids from cysteine to phenylalanine. CDR3 DNA only is kept here, 39 bases in frame from base 1. Libraries were prepared through the immunoSEQ multiplex PCR assay. RNA was extracted from all samples and reverse transcribed into cDNA, which served as template for TCR sequencing. SuperScript III was used for first-strand cDNA synthesis, primed with a 2:1 mix of oligo-dT and random hexamers. A synthetic immune receptor repertoire was used to gauge amplification bias, and whatever bias remained was removed computationally. In the source study's methods: Raw reads were preprocessed to remove errors, and CDR3 was defined by IMGT conventions from the conserved cysteine to phenylalanine. Clonality was computed by normalizing Shannon entropy by log2 of the number of productive unique TCRs and subtracting the result from 1. Whether each scalp clone was CD4 or CD8 was inferred by checking scalp TCRbeta sequences against the CD4 and CD8 repertoires from sorted blood. This is the immuneACCESS table as TCRdb keeps it, with only in-frame sequences that have V and J called. A part of the clones is gone; compared with another copy, unresolved V genes explain less than half, and the rest is unexplained. V, J and clone size are those of that table, while D and trimming were read from the DNA. Across this sample there are over 200,000 clones, with 50% to 60% seen only once. The ten biggest clones cover less than 0.6% of the sample.

Study-wide conclusions, independent of this receptor: Unlike mouse skin, which is dominated by gammadelta T cells, normal human skin has resident alphabeta T cells that are also sequenced, and this complicates analysis of the scalp TCR repertoire. Shared TCR sequences between patients were less evident than in mice, which may be partly attributable to HLA diversity in the patient population. Higher clonality and more expanded CD8+ clones were observed in lesional scalp than in normal scalp, particularly in alopecia totalis/universalis, a finding suggestive of antigenic drive.

Comments on this clone: Its binding antigen is unknown. Base quality data are lacking; no much larger clone is found one base away.

The sample's time point, from its label and the paper: baseline before oral tofacitinib. Lesional scalp punch biopsies and peripheral blood were obtained from alopecia areata patients. PBMCs were isolated by density centrifugation and stained for CD3, CD4 and CD8, and CD4+ and CD8+ T cells were sorted on a FACSAria. The chain was built from TRBV28 and TRBJ1-1; the junction holds 9 bases that match TRBD1. The material was CD4+ T cells sorted from blood, obtained at week 0. The origin of this receptor is a human donor with alopecia areata. The nucleotide sequence is TGTGCCAGCAGAACAGGGGGCAGGACTGAAGCTTTCTTT. Translated, it reads CASRTGGRTEAFF.